This is a list of T cell receptor beta chains from one sample in a study of cytomegalovirus exposure and HLA in healthy donors. Data came from immunoSEQ multiplex PCR; TCRdb stores just in-frame clones and leaves some out. The table records 150,000 to 200,000 clones, 75% to 85% of them present only once. The specimen was PBMCs. These receptors were taken from a woman aged 30 to 39 in good health and CMV-seropositive. Both conserved end residues are part of each CDR3. A D gene is named only where the DNA matches it firmly. Not every row has a clone size; where given, it reads once, few, many or a size class.

>TRBV7-2|13|-|TRBJ2-1|few
TGTGCCAGCAGCTTAGGACAGGACAATGAGCAGTTCTTC
CASSLGQDNEQFF
>TRBV27|12|-|TRBJ1-1|-
TGTGCCAGCGGGGGGGTGAACACTGAAGCTTTCTTT
CASGGVNTEAFF
>TRBV18|14|TRBD2|TRBJ2-2|few
TGTGCCAGCTCACCTCCTAGCGGCACCGGGGAGCTGTTTTTT
CASSPPSGTGELFF
>TRBV6-9|17|TRBD2|TRBJ2-7|-
TGTGCCAGCCGAGCGCGCGGGGGGCTCCAAAGCTCCTACGAGCAGTACTTC
CASRARGGLQSSYEQYF
>TRBV27|16|TRBD2|TRBJ2-3|-
TGTGCCAGCAGCACCGAGGGCGGGGGGGCCCGAGATACGCAGTATTTT
CASSTEGGGARDTQYF
>TRBV6-6|13|TRBD2|TRBJ2-3|-
TGTGCCAGCAGCCGGACTAGAACAGATACGCAGTATTTT
CASSRTRTDTQYF
>TRBV6-1|15|-|TRBJ1-5|-
TGTGCCTCCGGCAGGGTTCGGGCACTCGATCAGCCCCAGCATTTT
CASGRVRALDQPQHF
>TRBV7-6|13|-|TRBJ2-7|few
TGTGCCAGCAGCCCAGGACAGAGCTACGAGCAGTACTTC
CASSPGQSYEQYF
>TRBV28|16|-|TRBJ1-6|-
TGTGCCAGCAGTCAGGACGGGAGCTCCTATAATTCACCCCTCCACTTT
CASSQDGSSYNSPLHF
>TRBV11-2|13|-|TRBJ2-7|-
TGTGCCAGCAGCTTAGCCCAAGCCCACGAGCAGTACTTC
CASSLAQAHEQYF
>TRBV10-1|14|-|TRBJ2-7|-
TGCGCCAGCAGTGATCACCCGGACTTTTACGAGCAGTACTTC
CASSDHPDFYEQYF
>TRBV4-3|14|TRBD1|TRBJ1-1|-
TGCGCCAGCAGTCGACAGGGGGCAAACACTGAAGCTTTCTTT
CASSRQGANTEAFF
>TRBV28|13|-|TRBJ2-7|-
TGTGCCAGCAGTTTGGGGCCGCTGGACGAGCAGTACTTC
CASSLGPLDEQYF
>TRBV5-4|15|TRBD1|TRBJ2-3|-
TGTGCCAGCAGCCTGGGAGACAGGGGACCAAATACGCAGTATTTT
CASSLGDRGPNTQYF
>TRBV7-9|14|-|TRBJ1-2|once
TGTGCCAGCAGCTTAGTAGGGGCAGGGTATGGCTACACCTTC
CASSLVGAGYGYTF
>TRBV18|15|-|TRBJ1-6|-
TGTGCCAGCTCAAGAGGAGGACGGGGGGATTCACCCCTCCACTTT
CASSRGGRGDSPLHF
>TRBV7-8|16|-|TRBJ2-1|-
TGTGCCAGCAGCCTTGTTGGGGGGAGCTCCTACAATGAGCAGTTCTTC
CASSLVGGSSYNEQFF
>TRBV25-1|13|-|TRBJ1-5|-
TGTGCCAGCAGTGAACAGACTGACGGGGCCCAGCATTTT
CASSEQTDGAQHF
>TRBV28|14|TRBD1|TRBJ2-5|few
TGTGCCAGCAGTCCCCGGGACAGGCAAGAGACCCAGTACTTC
CASSPRDRQETQYF
>TRBV4-3|16|-|TRBJ1-5|-
TGCGCCAGCAGCCAAGATTATCCAGGATACAATCAGCCCCAGCATTTT
CASSQDYPGYNQPQHF
>TRBV10-1|18|TRBD2|TRBJ2-3|-
TGCGCCAGCAGTGAACTATTGGCTAGCGGGGGCCTCACAGATACGCAGTATTTT
CASSELLASGGLTDTQYF
>TRBV19|16|-|TRBJ1-2|-
TGTGCCAGTAGTATAGATCACGAGACAGTTTCTTATGGCTACACCTTC
CASSIDHETVSYGYTF
>TRBV6-1|17|-|TRBJ2-6|-
TGTGCCAGCAGTGACGGGTACAGTGCCTCTGGGGCCAACGGCCTGACTTTC
CASSDGYSASGANGLTF
>TRBV7-9|15|-|TRBJ2-6|-
TGTTCCAGCAGCTTTTTCCTCTCTGGGGCCAACGTCCTGACTTTC
CSSSFFLSGANVLTF
>TRBV7-2|16|-|TRBJ2-5|-
TGTGCCAGCAGCTTATCCCCCGGGGGGCGTGTTGAGACCCAGTACTTC
CASSLSPGGRVETQYF
>TRBV7-6|16|TRBD1|TRBJ2-2|-
TGTGCCAGCAGAAACCGACAGGGGGCGAACACCGGGGAGCTGTTTTTT
CASRNRQGANTGELFF
>TRBV27|15|TRBD2|TRBJ2-1|-
TGTGCCAGCAGCCCTGTGGGGACGGGGGGAGATGAGCAGTTCTTC
CASSPVGTGGDEQFF
>TRBV6-6|15|-|TRBJ2-1|-
TGTGCCAGCACCGATGATCCGAGCTCCTACAATGAGCAGTTCTTC
CASTDDPSSYNEQFF
>TRBV6-1|15|-|TRBJ2-7|-
TGTGCCAGCAGAGAAGGAGAAGCGGGCCTCTACGAGCAGTACTTC
CASREGEAGLYEQYF